These 30 T cell receptor beta chains came from one sample sequenced in a study of blood T cell repertoires in COVID-19. The protocol was immunoSEQ multiplex PCR, while the TCRdb copy is restricted to in-frame clones and leaves out a portion. The repertoire consists of roughly 500,000 clones, with over 75% occurring once and the leading ten covering approximately 2.9%. Sequencing used peripheral blood. Receptor source: a human donor in a cohort sampled during active COVID-19.

This chain uses TRBV11-2 with TRBJ1-5; 8 nucleotides align to TRBD1. Germline trimming cut 5 bases from V and 2 bases from J; bases unmatched to any gene: 11. This CDR3 is 17 amino acids long. CDR1 is SGHAT, CDR2 FQNNGV, per germline. DNA for the CDR3: TGTGCCAGCAGCCCGTGGACAGGGTCGTTTGGCAATCAGCCCCAGCATTTT. This sequence encodes CASSPWTGSFGNQPQHF.

This sequence joins TRBV5-8 and TRBJ1-1, with D tentatively TRBD1 (6 bases). The CDR3 extends over 15 amino acids. The V end was cut by 0 bases, the J end by 6 bases, with 15 bases between. The V gene's germline CDR1 is SGHTS and CDR2 YDEGEE. CDR3: CASSLEGRGNSEAFF. The CDR3, as DNA: TGTGCCAGCAGCTTGGAAGGCAGGGGCAATTCTGAAGCTTTCTTT.

The chain couples TRBV6-5 to TRBJ2-7; the match to TRBD1 covers 8 bases. Germline-derived CDR1 and CDR2 are MNHEY and SVGAGI. The J segment lost 3 bases and the V segment lost 6 bases, leaving 7 bases of the junction unmatched. The CDR3 has 14 residues. Here the CDR3 reads CASSWDRFNYEQYF. CDR3 sequence (DNA): TGTGCCAGCAGCTGGGACAGGTTCAACTACGAGCAGTACTTC.

The V and J genes are TRBV5-5 and TRBJ1-2; 7 bases line up with TRBD1. Germline CDR1 is SGHKS and CDR2 is YYEKEE (reference sequence). The CDR3 sequence is 13 residues long. V was pared by 2 bases and J by 11 bases, with 9 bases of the junction left unmatched. The CDR3 sequence is CASSFIGEQGYTF. The CDR3 DNA is TGTGCCAGCAGCTTTATCGGGGAACAGGGGTACACCTTC.

V usage is TRBV11-1 and J usage is TRBJ2-5; 11 bases fit TRBD2. Germline V gene lookup returns CDR1 SGHAT and CDR2 FQDESV (reference sequence). This CDR3 comprises 16 residues. The V segment lost 3 bases and the J segment 6 bases; nucleotides outside the gene matches: 9. The CDR3 DNA reads as TGTGCCAGCAGCTTTTTGTCACTAGCGGGAGAACAGACCCAGTACTTC. Its protein is CASSFLSLAGEQTQYF.

The rearrangement uses TRBV28 and TRBJ1-5; the match to TRBD1 covers 7 bases. From germline, CDR1 is MDHEN and CDR2 SYDVKM. This CDR3 has 12 residues. The DNA for the CDR3 is TGTGGCCTCGGGACAGAATACCAGCCCCAGCATTTT. This sequence encodes CGLGTEYQPQHF.

This chain uses TRBV9 with TRBJ1-1, with TRBD1 as a possible D gene (5 bases). Germline V gene data show CDR1 as SGDLS and CDR2 as YYNGEE. The CDR3 totals 18 residues. V was shortened by 2 bases and J by 4 bases, with 24 bases between the two germline ends. CDR3 DNA sequence: TGTGCCAGCAGCGTCTCTTCATCGTCTCGGGGGTGGCCCACTGAAGCTTTCTTT. Translated, it gives CASSVSSSSRGWPTEAFF.

V is TRBV10-3 and J is TRBJ1-5; TRBD1 matches 8 bases. The J segment lost 5 bases and the V segment lost 2 bases, leaving 5 bases of the junction unmatched. CDR1 and CDR2 (germline): ENHRY, SYGVKD. The CDR3 totals 15 residues. The CDR3 DNA is TGTGCCATCAGTGAGCGGACAGGGACGGATCAGCCCCAGCATTTT. This encodes CAISERTGTDQPQHF.

This sequence joins TRBV9 and TRBJ1-1; D is possibly TRBD1 (6 bases). CDR3 length equals 14 residues. Germline values: CDR1 SGDLS, CDR2 YYNGEE. Trimming took 3 bases from V and 0 from J, leaving 9 bases between them. CDR3 amino acids: CASSAQGLNTEAFF. CDR3 in DNA: TGTGCCAGCAGCGCACAGGGCCTGAACACTGAAGCTTTCTTT.

V is TRBV2 and J is TRBJ2-2, with TRBD1 matching 11 bases. V lost 3 bases, J lost 9 bases, and 6 bases stayed unmatched. The CDR3 sequence is 15 residues long. The germline V gene has CDR1 SNHLY and CDR2 FYNNEI. CDR3 nucleotide sequence: TGTGCCAGCAGTGACCTGGGACAGGGGGGCCGGGAGCTGTTTTTT. Its protein product is CASSDLGQGGRELFF.

The V and J genes are TRBV5-6 and TRBJ2-5; perhaps TRBD1 as D (5 bases). Looked up from germline, CDR1 is SGHDT and CDR2 is YYEEEE. The germline V and J ends were trimmed by 1 base and 4 bases, with 14 bases remaining between them. The CDR3 is 15 amino acids. This CDR3 reads CASSLRTPYRETQYF. DNA of the CDR3: TGTGCCAGCAGCTTGCGGACACCCTATAGAGAGACCCAGTACTTC.

The chain has TRBV27 and TRBJ1-1; D not resolved. The CDR3 loop spans 14 amino acids. Trimming pared 5 bases from V and 1 base from J, leaving 11 bases between. Per the germline V gene, CDR1 is MNHEY and CDR2 is SMNVEV (reference sequence). The CDR3 DNA reads TGTGCCAGCAGTAGTGGTACAGCGAACACTGAAGCTTTCTTT. Translation: CASSSGTANTEAFF.

The chain couples TRBV7-8 to TRBJ2-6, with TRBD1 identical over 8 bases. The germline V gene has CDR1 SGHVS and CDR2 FQNEAQ. This CDR3 has 18 amino acids. V lost 5 bases to trimming and J lost 1 base; unmatched junction nucleotides: 10. The CDR3 coding sequence is TGTGCCAGCAGCAAGGACAGGGCAGCCGGATCTGGGGCCAACGTCCTGACTTTC. It encodes CASSKDRAAGSGANVLTF.

In this sample, this clone turned up a few times. The V and J genes are TRBV2 and TRBJ1-1; 12 bases are a match to TRBD1. Germline V gene sequence: CDR1 SNHLY, CDR2 FYNNEI. With V trimmed by 6 bases and J by 4 bases, 9 bases remained unmatched. This CDR3 is 16 amino acids long. CDR3 sequence: CASREGQGALGTEAFF. DNA of the CDR3: TGTGCCAGCAGGGAGGGACAGGGGGCGCTGGGCACTGAAGCTTTCTTT. Full variable domain (rest looked up from reference TRBV2 and TRBJ1-1): EPEVTQTPSHQVTQMGQEVILRCVPISNHLYFYWYRQILGQKVEFLVSFYNNEISEKSEIFDDQFSVERPDGSNFTLKIRSTKLEDSAMYFCASREGQGALGTEAFFGQGTRLTVV.

This chain joins TRBV5-1 and TRBJ1-1, with 7 bases matching TRBD1. The germline gives CDR1 SGHRS, CDR2 YFSETQ. Losses at the gene ends were 0 bases for V and 6 bases for J; bases not matched to a gene: 8. CDR3 size: 15 residues. The CDR3, as DNA: TGCGCCAGCAGCTTGGTCGAGGGGGCAGGGGCTGAAGCTTTCTTT. Its protein is CASSLVEGAGAEAFF.

CDR3 bases: TGTGCCAGCAGTCATTGGCAGGGGAGGGCCGGGGAGCTGTTTTTT. This sequence encodes CASSHWQGRAGELFF. V and J are TRBV11-1 and TRBJ2-2, with D perhaps matching TRBD2 (7 bases). This CDR3 is built from 15 residues. Trimming removed 6 bases at V and 6 bases at J, with 17 bases between. Germline V lookup: CDR1 SGHAT, CDR2 FQDESV (reference sequence).

This chain joins TRBV9 and TRBJ1-6; the D gene is possibly TRBD1 (5 bases). The CDR3 totals 14 residues. The V gene lost 3 bases and the J gene lost 1 base, with 5 bases spanning the gap. Germline CDR1 reads SGDLS; CDR2 reads YYNGEE. This chain's CDR3 is CASSAGSYNSPLHF. The CDR3 DNA follows: TGTGCCAGCAGCGCAGGGTCCTATAATTCACCCCTCCACTTT. Full variable domain (outside the CDR3, taken from reference TRBV9 and TRBJ1-6): DSGVTQTPKHLITATGQRVTLRCSPRSGDLSVYWYQQSLDQGLQFLIQYYNGEERAKGNILERFSAQQFPDLHSELNLSSLELGDSALYFCASSAGSYNSPLHFGNGTRLTVT.

The chain couples TRBV4-1 to TRBJ1-1; no clear D. The CDR3 is 15 residues long. Germline V gene sequence: CDR1 MGHRA, CDR2 YSYEKL. V lost 5 bases, J lost 0 bases, and 13 bases lay in between. CDR3 sequence reads: CASSFIGILNTEAFF. CDR3 nucleotide sequence: TGCGCCAGCAGCTTTATCGGGATTTTGAACACTGAAGCTTTCTTT.

The rearrangement joins TRBV3-1 (or the pseudogene TRBV3-2) to TRBJ2-7; 9 bases align to TRBD2. CDR1 and CDR2 from the germline V gene are LGHDT and YNNKEL (reference sequence). V lost 5 bases and J lost 3; bases outside the gene matches: 8. The CDR3 loop spans 15 amino acids. This chain's CDR3 is CASSKLAGEFYEQYF. The CDR3 DNA follows: TGTGCCAGCAGCAAGTTAGCGGGAGAGTTCTACGAGCAGTACTTC.

V is TRBV29-1 and J is TRBJ2-1; a possible D gene is TRBD1 (5 bases). The CDR3 covers 13 residues. Germline loops: CDR1 SQVTM, CDR2 ANQGSEA. V dropped 7 bases and J dropped 8 bases, with 18 bases sitting between them. As DNA, the CDR3 is TGCAGCGGGGGTGGGGCGCCCGGCTATGAGCAGTTCTTC. It yields the protein CSGGGAPGYEQFF.

J is TRBJ1-6 and V is TRBV14; D is perhaps TRBD1 (6 bases). The CDR3 is 15 residues long. Germline assignment: CDR1 SGHDN and CDR2 FVKESK. V dropped 4 bases and J dropped 9 bases, with 16 bases sitting between them. The CDR3 loop reads CASSLEQGFSSPLHF. As DNA, the CDR3 is TGTGCCAGCAGCCTCGAACAGGGATTTAGTTCACCCCTCCACTTT.

This clone is a singleton in its sample. The chain employs TRBV3-1 (or the pseudogene TRBV3-2) and TRBJ2-1, with 8 bases fitting TRBD2. From germline, CDR1 is LGHDT and CDR2 YNNKEL (reference sequence). The V segment lost 0 bases and the J segment 8 bases; nucleotides outside the gene matches: 6. This CDR3 region has 15 residues. The CDR3 loop reads CASSQESGREDEQFF. CDR3 bases: TGTGCCAGCAGCCAAGAGAGCGGGAGAGAAGATGAGCAGTTCTTC.

This clone has a single count. The rearrangement joins TRBV7-2 to TRBJ1-2; 8 nucleotides match TRBD1. CDR3 length: 15 amino acids. Trimming at V came to 4 bases and at J to 7 bases, leaving 11 bases not matched to a gene. CDR1 SGHTA and CDR2 FQGNSA come from the germline V gene. For the CDR3, the DNA is TGTGCCAGCAGCTCCCACACCGGGACAGGTTTTGGCTACACCTTC. Translation: CASSSHTGTGFGYTF.

The V gene is TRBV28, the J gene TRBJ2-7; 9 bases fit TRBD2. Germline V lookup: CDR1 MDHEN, CDR2 SYDVKM. With V trimmed by 5 bases and J by 2 bases, 13 bases remained unmatched. This CDR3 region has 17 residues. In DNA form, the CDR3 reads TGTGCCAGCAGTCAGGAAAAACTAGCGGGCCCGACCTACGAGCAGTACTTC. Its translation is CASSQEKLAGPTYEQYF. Complete variable domain (other parts from reference TRBV28 and TRBJ2-7): DVKVTQSSRYLVKRTGEKVFLECVQDMDHENMFWYRQDPGLGLRLIYFSYDVKMKEKGDIPEGYSVSREKKERFSLILESASTNQTSMYLCASSQEKLAGPTYEQYFGPGTRLTVT.

V is TRBV12-3 or TRBV12-4 and J is TRBJ2-2, with TRBD1 matching 10 bases. The CDR3 contains 13 residues. The CDR3 DNA follows: TGTGCTGACAGGGGGCCGAACACCGGGGAGCTGTTTTTT. It translates to CADRGPNTGELFF.

J is TRBJ1-4 and V is TRBV19, with 8 bases fitting TRBD1. Germline V gene data show CDR1 as LNHDA and CDR2 as SQIVND (reference sequence). The ends lost 5 bases at V and 0 bases at J; junction bases unmatched: 11. The length of the CDR3 is 18 residues. In DNA form, the CDR3 reads TGTGCCAGTAGTCGGGACAGGTTGGCTGGCTCAACTAATGAAAAACTGTTTTTT. Its translation: CASSRDRLAGSTNEKLFF.

This clone was detected once. This rearrangement joins TRBV3-1 (or the pseudogene TRBV3-2) to TRBJ2-7, with 11 bases aligning to TRBD2. The CDR3 is made up of 15 amino acids. Germline CDR1 reads LGHDT; CDR2 reads YNNKEL (reference sequence). The J segment lost 3 bases and the V segment lost 2 bases, leaving 3 bases of the junction unmatched. Here the CDR3 reads CASSQRLAGYYEQYF. In DNA, the CDR3 is TGTGCCAGCAGCCAAAGACTAGCGGGATACTACGAGCAGTACTTC.

The chain joins TRBV14 to TRBJ2-7, with 7 bases that match TRBD1. This CDR3 has 15 amino acids. The V gene end was trimmed by 5 bases and the J gene end by 7 bases; junction bases not matched to a gene: 14. Germline values: CDR1 SGHDN, CDR2 FVKESK. The CDR3 sequence is CASSSGTALPGEQYF. The CDR3 nucleotides are TGTGCCAGCAGCTCAGGGACAGCACTACCTGGGGAGCAGTACTTC. Supplemented by reference TRBV14 and TRBJ2-7, the full variable domain reads EAGVTQFPSHSVIEKGQTVTLRCDPISGHDNLYWYRRVMGKEIKFLLHFVKESKQDESGMPNNRFLAERTGGTYSTLKVQPAELEDSGVYFCASSSGTALPGEQYFGPGTRLTVT.

The CDR3 DNA reads as TGCGCCAGCAGCCAAGGGGTGGTCGGGAGTAACAATGAGCAGTTCTTC. Its translation is CASSQGVVGSNNEQFF. J is TRBJ2-1 and V is TRBV4-3, with D possibly matching TRBD2 (6 bases). The V and J ends lost 1 base and 5 bases respectively, with 15 bases between them. The germline V gene has CDR1 LGHNA and CDR2 YSLEER. This CDR3 has 16 amino acids.

This chain joins TRBV12-1 and TRBJ2-7; the table's D gene call, TRBD1, was not cross checked with the DNA. TRBV12-1 is a pseudogene locus. The length of the CDR3 is 14 residues. CDR3 DNA sequence: TGTGCCAGCTACGGAAACAGGAGTTGCTACGAGCAGTACTTC. Protein product: CASYGNRSCYEQYF.